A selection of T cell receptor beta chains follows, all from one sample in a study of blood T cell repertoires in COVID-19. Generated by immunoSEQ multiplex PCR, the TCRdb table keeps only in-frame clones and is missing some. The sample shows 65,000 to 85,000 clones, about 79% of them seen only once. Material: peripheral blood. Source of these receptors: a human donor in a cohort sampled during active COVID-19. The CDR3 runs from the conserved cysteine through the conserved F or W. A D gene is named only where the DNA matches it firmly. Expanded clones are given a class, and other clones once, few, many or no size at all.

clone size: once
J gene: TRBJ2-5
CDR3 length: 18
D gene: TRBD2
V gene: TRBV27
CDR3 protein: CASSAPPRLAGGQETQYF
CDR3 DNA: TGTGCCAGCAGTGCCCCCCCTCGACTAGCGGGGGGGCAAGAGACCCAGTACTTC

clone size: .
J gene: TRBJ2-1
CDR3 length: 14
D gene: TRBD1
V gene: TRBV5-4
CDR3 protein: CASRRDSSYNEQFF
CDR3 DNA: TGTGCCAGCCGACGGGACAGCTCCTACAATGAGCAGTTCTTC

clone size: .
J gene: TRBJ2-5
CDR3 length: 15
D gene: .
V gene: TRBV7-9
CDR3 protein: CASSLGRQREETQYF
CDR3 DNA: TGTGCCAGCAGCTTAGGGCGGCAGAGAGAAGAGACCCAGTACTTC

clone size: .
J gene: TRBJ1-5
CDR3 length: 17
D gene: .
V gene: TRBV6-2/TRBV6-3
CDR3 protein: CASSPPVVREGNQPQHF
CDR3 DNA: TGTGCCAGCAGCCCCCCAGTCGTCAGGGAGGGCAATCAGCCCCAGCATTTT

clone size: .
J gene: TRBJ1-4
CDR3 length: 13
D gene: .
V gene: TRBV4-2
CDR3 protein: CASSQAGTPKLFF
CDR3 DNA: TGTGCCAGCAGCCAGGCCGGGACTCCAAAACTGTTTTTT

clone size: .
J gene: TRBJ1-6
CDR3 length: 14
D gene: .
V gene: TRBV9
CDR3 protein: CASSVAGAPSPLHF
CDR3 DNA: TGTGCCAGCAGCGTAGCAGGGGCGCCTTCACCCCTCCACTTT

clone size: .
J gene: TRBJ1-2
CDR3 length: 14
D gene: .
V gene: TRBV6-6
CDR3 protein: CASSYSAANYGYTF
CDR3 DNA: TGTGCCAGCAGTTACTCGGCGGCTAACTATGGCTACACCTTC

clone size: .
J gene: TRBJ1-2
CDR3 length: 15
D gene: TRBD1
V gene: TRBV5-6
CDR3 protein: CASSLQTGGYGGYTF
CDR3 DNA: TGTGCCAGCAGCTTACAAACAGGGGGATACGGTGGCTACACCTTC

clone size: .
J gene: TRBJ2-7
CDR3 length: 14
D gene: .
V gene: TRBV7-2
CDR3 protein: CASSFGDSSYEQYF
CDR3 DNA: TGTGCCAGCAGCTTCGGAGACTCCTCCTACGAGCAGTACTTC

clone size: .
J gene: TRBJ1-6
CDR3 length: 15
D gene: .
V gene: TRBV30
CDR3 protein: CAWSFNRAKRSPLHF
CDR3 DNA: TGTGCCTGGAGTTTCAACAGGGCGAAGAGGTCACCCCTCCACTTT

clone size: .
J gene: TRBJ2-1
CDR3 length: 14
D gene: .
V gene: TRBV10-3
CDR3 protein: CAISTGWAYNEQFF
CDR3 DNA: TGTGCCATCAGCACAGGATGGGCCTACAATGAGCAGTTCTTC

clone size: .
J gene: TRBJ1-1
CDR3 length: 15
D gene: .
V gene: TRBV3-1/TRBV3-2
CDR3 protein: CASSQIGVRGTEAFF
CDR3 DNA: TGTGCCAGCAGCCAAATTGGAGTCAGGGGCACTGAAGCTTTCTTT

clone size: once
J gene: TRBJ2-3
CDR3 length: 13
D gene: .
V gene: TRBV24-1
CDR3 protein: CATSESLPDTQYF
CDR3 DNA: TGTGCCACCAGTGAGTCCCTCCCAGATACGCAGTATTTT

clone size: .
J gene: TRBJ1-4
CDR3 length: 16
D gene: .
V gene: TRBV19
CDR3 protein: CASSIGGGLSGEKLFF
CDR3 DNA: TGTGCCAGTAGTATAGGAGGAGGGTTGAGTGGTGAAAAACTGTTTTTT

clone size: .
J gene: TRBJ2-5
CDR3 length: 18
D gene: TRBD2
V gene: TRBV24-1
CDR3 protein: CATSENPYRAGGFETQYF
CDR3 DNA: TGTGCCACCAGTGAAAACCCATATCGAGCGGGAGGTTTTGAGACCCAGTACTTC

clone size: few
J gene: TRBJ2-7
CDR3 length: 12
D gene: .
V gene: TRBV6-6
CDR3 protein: CASSYETGVQYF
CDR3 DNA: TGTGCCAGCAGTTACGAAACGGGTGTGCAGTACTTC

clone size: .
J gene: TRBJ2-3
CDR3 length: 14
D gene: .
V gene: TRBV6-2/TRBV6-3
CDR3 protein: CASSGGGSTDTQYF
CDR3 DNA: TGTGCCAGCAGTGGTGGGGGGTCCACAGATACGCAGTATTTT

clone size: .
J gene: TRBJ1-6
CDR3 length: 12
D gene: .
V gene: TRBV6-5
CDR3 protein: CASSRGNSPLHF
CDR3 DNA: TGTGCCAGCAGTCGAGGAAATTCACCCCTCCACTTT

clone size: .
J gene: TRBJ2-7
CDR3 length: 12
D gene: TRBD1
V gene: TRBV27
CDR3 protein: CASRQGAGEQYF
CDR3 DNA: TGTGCCAGCAGACAGGGGGCAGGGGAGCAGTACTTC

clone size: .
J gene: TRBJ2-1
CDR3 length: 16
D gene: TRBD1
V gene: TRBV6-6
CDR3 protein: CASSLGAGQGVNEQFF
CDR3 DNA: TGTGCCAGCAGTTTAGGGGCTGGACAGGGGGTCAATGAGCAGTTCTTC

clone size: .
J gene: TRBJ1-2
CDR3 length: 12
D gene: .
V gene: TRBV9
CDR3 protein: CASSVANYGYTF
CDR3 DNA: TGTGCCAGCAGCGTCGCTAACTATGGCTACACCTTC

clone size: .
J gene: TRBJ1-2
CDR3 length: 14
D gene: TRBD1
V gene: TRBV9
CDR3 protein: CASSVRDRDYGYTF
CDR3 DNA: TGTGCCAGCAGCGTAAGGGACAGAGACTATGGCTACACCTTC

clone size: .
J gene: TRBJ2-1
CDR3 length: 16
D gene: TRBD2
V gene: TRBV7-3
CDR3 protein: CASSLSGGAVYNEQFF
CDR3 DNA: TGTGCCAGCAGCTTAAGCGGGGGGGCGGTATACAATGAGCAGTTCTTC

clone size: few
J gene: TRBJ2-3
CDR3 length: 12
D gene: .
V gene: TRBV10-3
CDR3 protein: CAISERLVTQYF
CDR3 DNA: TGTGCCATCAGTGAGCGTCTCGTAACGCAGTATTTT

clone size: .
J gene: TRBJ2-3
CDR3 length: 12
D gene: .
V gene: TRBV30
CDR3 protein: CAWTSDRDTQYF
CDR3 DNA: TGTGCCTGGACTAGCGATCGAGATACGCAGTATTTT

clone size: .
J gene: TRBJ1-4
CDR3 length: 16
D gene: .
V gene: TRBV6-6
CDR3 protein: CASSYPKGETNEKLFF
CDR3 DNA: TGTGCCAGCAGTTACCCGAAGGGGGAAACTAATGAAAAACTGTTTTTT

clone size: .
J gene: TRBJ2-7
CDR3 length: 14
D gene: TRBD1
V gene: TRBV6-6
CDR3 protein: CASIEDRGLGEQYF
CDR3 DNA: TGTGCCAGCATAGAGGACAGGGGGCTTGGCGAGCAGTACTTC

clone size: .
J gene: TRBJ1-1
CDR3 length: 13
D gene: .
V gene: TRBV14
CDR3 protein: CASSQDYEAVAFF
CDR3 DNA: TGTGCCAGCAGCCAAGATTACGAGGCGGTCGCTTTCTTT

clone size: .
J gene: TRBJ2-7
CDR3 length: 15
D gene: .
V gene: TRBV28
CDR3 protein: CASSFNPGEVYEQYF
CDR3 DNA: TGTGCCAGCAGCTTCAATCCGGGGGAAGTGTACGAGCAGTACTTC

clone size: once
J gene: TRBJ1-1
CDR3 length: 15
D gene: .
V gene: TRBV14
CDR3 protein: CASSQDAVRDTEAFF
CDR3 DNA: TGTGCCAGCAGCCAAGATGCGGTTCGGGACACTGAAGCTTTCTTT

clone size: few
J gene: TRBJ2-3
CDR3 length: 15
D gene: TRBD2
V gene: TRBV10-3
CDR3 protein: CAISDIAGGPDTQYF
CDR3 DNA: TGTGCCATCAGTGATATAGCGGGGGGGCCAGATACGCAGTATTTT

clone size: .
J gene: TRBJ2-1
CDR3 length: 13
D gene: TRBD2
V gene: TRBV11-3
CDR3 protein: CASSASGYNEQFF
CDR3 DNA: TGTGCCAGCAGCGCTAGCGGCTACAATGAGCAGTTCTTC

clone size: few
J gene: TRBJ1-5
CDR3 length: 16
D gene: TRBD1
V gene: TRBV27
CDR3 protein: CASRGTALVINQPQHF
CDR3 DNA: TGTGCCAGCAGGGGGACAGCCCTTGTTATAAATCAGCCCCAGCATTTT

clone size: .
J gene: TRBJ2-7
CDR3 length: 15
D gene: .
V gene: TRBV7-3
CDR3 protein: CASSAQGGRTYEQYF
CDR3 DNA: TGTGCCAGCAGCGCCCAAGGCGGCAGAACCTACGAGCAGTACTTC

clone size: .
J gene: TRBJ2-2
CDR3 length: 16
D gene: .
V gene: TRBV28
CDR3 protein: CASSLAGMKSSGELFF
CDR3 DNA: TGTGCCAGCAGTTTGGCGGGGATGAAGAGTTCCGGGGAGCTGTTTTTT

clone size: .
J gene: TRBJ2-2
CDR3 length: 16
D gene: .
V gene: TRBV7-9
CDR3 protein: CASSLPPVGVAGELFF
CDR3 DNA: TGTGCCAGCAGCTTACCCCCGGTAGGGGTTGCCGGGGAGCTGTTTTTT

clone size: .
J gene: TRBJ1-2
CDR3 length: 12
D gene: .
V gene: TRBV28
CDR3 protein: CASRSLKEGYTF
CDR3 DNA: TGTGCCAGCAGGAGCCTAAAGGAGGGCTACACCTTC

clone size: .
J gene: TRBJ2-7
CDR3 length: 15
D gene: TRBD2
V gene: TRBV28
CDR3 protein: CASSLLAGGSYEQYF
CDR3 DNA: TGTGCCAGCAGTCTACTAGCGGGGGGCTCCTACGAGCAGTACTTC

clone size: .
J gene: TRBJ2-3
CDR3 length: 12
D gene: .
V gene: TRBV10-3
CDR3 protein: CAISETGTAQYF
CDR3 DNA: TGTGCCATCAGTGAAACAGGGACGGCGCAGTATTTT

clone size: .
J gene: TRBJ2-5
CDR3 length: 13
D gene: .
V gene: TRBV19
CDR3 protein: CASSPRGKETQYF
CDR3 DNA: TGTGCCAGTAGTCCTCGGGGGAAAGAGACCCAGTACTTC

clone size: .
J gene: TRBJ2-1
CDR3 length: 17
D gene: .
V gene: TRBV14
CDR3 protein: CASSQGYGQISYNEQFF
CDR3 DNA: TGTGCCAGCAGCCAAGGCTATGGGCAGATCTCCTACAATGAGCAGTTCTTC

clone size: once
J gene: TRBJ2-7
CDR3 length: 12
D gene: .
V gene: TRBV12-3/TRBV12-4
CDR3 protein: CASSPNHYEQYF
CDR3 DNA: TGTGCCAGCAGTCCTAATCACTACGAGCAGTACTTC

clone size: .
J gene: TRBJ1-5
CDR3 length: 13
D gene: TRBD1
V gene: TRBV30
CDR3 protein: CAWRDRANQPQHF
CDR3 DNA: TGTGCCTGGCGAGACAGGGCCAATCAGCCCCAGCATTTT

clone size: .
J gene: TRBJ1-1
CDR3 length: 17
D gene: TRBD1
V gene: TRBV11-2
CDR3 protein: CASSSRDRGVYGTEAFF
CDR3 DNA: TGTGCCAGCAGCTCCCGGGACAGGGGGGTGTATGGCACTGAAGCTTTCTTT

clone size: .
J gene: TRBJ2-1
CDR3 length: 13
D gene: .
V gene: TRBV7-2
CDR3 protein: CASSSNFYNEQFF
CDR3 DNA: TGTGCCAGCAGCTCGAACTTTTACAATGAGCAGTTCTTC

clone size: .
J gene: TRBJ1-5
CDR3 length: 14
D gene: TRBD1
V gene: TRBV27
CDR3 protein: CASSWTGVNQPQHF
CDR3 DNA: TGTGCCAGCAGTTGGACAGGGGTCAATCAGCCCCAGCATTTT

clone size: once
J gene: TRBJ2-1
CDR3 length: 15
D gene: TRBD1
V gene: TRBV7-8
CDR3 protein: CASSRGQSKYNEQFF
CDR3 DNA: TGTGCCAGCAGCCGGGGACAGAGCAAATACAATGAGCAGTTCTTC

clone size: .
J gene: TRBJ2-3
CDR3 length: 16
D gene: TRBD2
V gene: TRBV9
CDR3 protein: CASSVPSGLGTDTQYF
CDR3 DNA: TGTGCCAGCAGCGTACCTAGCGGACTCGGCACAGATACGCAGTATTTT

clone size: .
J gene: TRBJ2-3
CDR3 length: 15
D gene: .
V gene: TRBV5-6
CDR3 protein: CASSLSGYRTDTQYF
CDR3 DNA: TGTGCCAGCAGCCTTTCGGGGTACCGCACAGATACGCAGTATTTT

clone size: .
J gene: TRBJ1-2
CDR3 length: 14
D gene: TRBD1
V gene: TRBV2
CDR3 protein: CASRGQVLNYGYTF
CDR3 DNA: TGTGCCAGCAGGGGACAGGTCCTGAACTATGGCTACACCTTC

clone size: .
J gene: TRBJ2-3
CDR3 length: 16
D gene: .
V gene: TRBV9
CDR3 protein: CASSVESLATTDTQYF
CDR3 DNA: TGTGCCAGCAGCGTAGAATCCCTAGCGACCACAGATACGCAGTATTTT

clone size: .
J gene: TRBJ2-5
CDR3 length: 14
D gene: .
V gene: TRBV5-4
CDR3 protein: CASSLEGVGETQYF
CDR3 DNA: TGTGCCAGCAGCTTGGAAGGGGTCGGAGAGACCCAGTACTTC

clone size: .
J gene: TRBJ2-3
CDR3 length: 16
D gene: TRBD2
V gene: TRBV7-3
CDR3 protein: CASSPHGGGVPDTQYF
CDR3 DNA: TGTGCCAGCAGCCCCCACGGGGGAGGGGTCCCAGATACGCAGTATTTT

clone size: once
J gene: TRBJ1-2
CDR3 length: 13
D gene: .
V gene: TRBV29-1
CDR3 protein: CSVEQGPNYGYTF
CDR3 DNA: TGCAGCGTTGAGCAGGGCCCTAACTATGGCTACACCTTC

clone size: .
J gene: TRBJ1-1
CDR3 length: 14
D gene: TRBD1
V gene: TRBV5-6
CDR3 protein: CASSPGQTNTEAFF
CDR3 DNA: TGTGCCAGCAGCCCGGGACAGACCAACACTGAAGCTTTCTTT

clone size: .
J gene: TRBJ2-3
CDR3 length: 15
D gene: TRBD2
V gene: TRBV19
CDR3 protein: CASSTVGGPPDTQYF
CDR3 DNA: TGTGCCAGTAGTACAGTGGGAGGGCCCCCAGATACGCAGTATTTT

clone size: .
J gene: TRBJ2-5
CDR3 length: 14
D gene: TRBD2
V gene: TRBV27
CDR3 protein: CASSSGGGRETQYF
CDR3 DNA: TGTGCCAGCAGTTCCGGGGGGGGCCGGGAGACCCAGTACTTC

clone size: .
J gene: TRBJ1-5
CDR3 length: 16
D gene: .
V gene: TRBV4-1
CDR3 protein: CASSQLSAGVHQPQHF
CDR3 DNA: TGCGCCAGCAGCCAGCTCAGCGCAGGGGTGCATCAGCCCCAGCATTTT